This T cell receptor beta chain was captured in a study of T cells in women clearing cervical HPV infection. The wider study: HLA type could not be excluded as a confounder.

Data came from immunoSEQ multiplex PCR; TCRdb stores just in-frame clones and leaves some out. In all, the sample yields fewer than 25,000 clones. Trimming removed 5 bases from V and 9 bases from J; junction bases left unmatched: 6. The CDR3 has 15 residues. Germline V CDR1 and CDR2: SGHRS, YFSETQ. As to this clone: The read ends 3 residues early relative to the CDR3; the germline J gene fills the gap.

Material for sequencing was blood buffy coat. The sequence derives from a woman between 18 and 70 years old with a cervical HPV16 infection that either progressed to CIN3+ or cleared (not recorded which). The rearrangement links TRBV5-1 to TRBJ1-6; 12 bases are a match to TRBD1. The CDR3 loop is CASSSGTGGTSPLHF. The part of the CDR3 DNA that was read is TGCGCCAGCAGTTCCGGGACAGGGGGCACTTCACCC.